The next 3 T cell receptor beta chains were all read from a single sample in a study of breast tumors, draining lymph nodes, adjacent tissues. TCRdb re-called the multiplex PCR reads with MiXCR, one entry per CDR3 protein. This sample has tens of thousands of distinct CDR3 sequences, with around 29% found just once. The lymph nodes were axillary draining lymph nodes from breast cancer patients. The sequenced sample consisted of axillary lymph node tissue. These TCRs come from a female donor with breast cancer. Some clones in this sample may be carry-over from other donors' samples.

In its sample, this clonotype was seen many times. In DNA form, the CDR3 reads TGCGCCAGCAGCCATGAAGCGGGAGCAAGCGCCGGGGAGCTGTTTTTT. Its protein is CASSHEAGASAGELFF. The chain carries TRBV4-3 and TRBJ2-2; 8 nucleotides align to TRBD2. From germline, CDR1 is LGHNA and CDR2 YSLEER. The V and J ends lost 3 bases and 6 bases, in that order; junction bases with no gene match: 9. The CDR3 consists of 16 residues.

Turning to this clonotype: A single base separates this from a much larger clone, so it may be a read error. The chain couples TRBV19 to TRBJ1-1; D is ambiguous. Germline lookup yields CDR1 LNHDA and CDR2 SQIVND (reference sequence). This CDR3 has 14 residues. The DNA of the CDR3 is TGTGCCAGTAGTCTCGGGAACGGTGAAGTTGGAGCTTCCTTT. Amino acids: CASSLGNGEVGASF.

Remarks on this clonotype: The junction differs from germline at one of its ends, possibly a read error. CDR3 in amino acids: CASSIHRGWDEQFF. The CDR3 DNA reads as TGTGCCAGTAGTATCCACAGGGGTTGGGATGAGCAATTCTTC. The V call is TRBV19, the J call TRBJ2-1; 7 bases align to TRBD1. The length of the CDR3 is 14 residues. In germline, CDR1 is LNHDA, CDR2 SQIVND (reference sequence).